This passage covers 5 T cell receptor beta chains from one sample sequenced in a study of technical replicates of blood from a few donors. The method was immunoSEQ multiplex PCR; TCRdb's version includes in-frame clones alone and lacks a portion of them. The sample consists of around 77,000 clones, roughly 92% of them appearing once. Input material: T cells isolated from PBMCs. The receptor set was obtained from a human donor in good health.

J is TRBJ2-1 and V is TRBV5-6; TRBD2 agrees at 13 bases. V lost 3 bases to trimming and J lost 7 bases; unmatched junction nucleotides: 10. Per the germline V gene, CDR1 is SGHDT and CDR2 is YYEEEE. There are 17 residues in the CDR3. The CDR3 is CASSYIAGTSGTNEQFF. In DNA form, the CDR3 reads TGTGCCAGCAGCTACATAGCCGGGACTAGCGGGACTAATGAGCAGTTCTTC.

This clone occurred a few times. CDR3 nucleotide sequence: TGCAGCGTGGCAGGGCCGGGTAACTATGGCTACACCTTC. Translation gives CSVAGPGNYGYTF. V gene TRBV29-1 combines with J gene TRBJ1-2; possibly TRBD1 for D (5 bases). The CDR3 contains 13 residues. Trimming left V 6 bases short and J 1 base short, with 12 bases between. Per germline, CDR1 SQVTM and CDR2 ANQGSEA.

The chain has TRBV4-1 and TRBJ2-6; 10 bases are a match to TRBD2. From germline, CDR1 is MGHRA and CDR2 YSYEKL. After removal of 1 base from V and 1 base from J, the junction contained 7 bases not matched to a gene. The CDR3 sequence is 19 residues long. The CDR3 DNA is TGCGCCAGCAGCCAAGGGCGGTTTAGCGGGGGGTCTGGGGCCAACGTCCTGACTTTC. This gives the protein CASSQGRFSGGSGANVLTF.

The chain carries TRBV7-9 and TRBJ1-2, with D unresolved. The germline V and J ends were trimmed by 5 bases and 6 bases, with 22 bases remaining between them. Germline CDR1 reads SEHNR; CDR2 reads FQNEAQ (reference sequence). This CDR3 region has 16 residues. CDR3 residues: CASSPVVSGNRNGYTF. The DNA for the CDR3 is TGTGCCAGCAGCCCAGTCGTCTCGGGAAATCGTAATGGCTACACCTTC.

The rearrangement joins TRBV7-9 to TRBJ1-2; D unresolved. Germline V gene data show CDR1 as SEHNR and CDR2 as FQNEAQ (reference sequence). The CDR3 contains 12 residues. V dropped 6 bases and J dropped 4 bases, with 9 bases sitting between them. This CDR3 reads CASSEGGYGYTF. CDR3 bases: TGTGCCAGCAGTGAGGGAGGCTATGGCTACACCTTC.